These 30 T cell receptor beta chains share one sample of origin, sequenced in a study of CD8 T cells in ankylosing spondylitis. One entry per CDR3 protein results from TCRdb running MiXCR on the 5' RACE reads. This sample has about 240,000 distinct CDR3 sequences, with over 8.5% found just once. The source material was blood, either unsorted or a sorted T cell fraction (not recorded which). These TCRs come from a male donor with ankylosing spondylitis or in good health (not recorded which).

This clonotype was counted many times. This chain uses TRBV25-1 with TRBJ2-3, with a possible D match to TRBD2 (6 bases). Per germline, CDR1 MGHDK and CDR2 SYGVNS. There are 16 residues in the CDR3. Trimming shortened V by 3 bases and J by 0 bases, and 13 bases separated the two germline ends. In DNA form, the CDR3 reads TGTGCCAGCAGTGAGGCTGCGGGAACAAGCACAGATACGCAGTATTTT. Translating gives CASSEAAGTSTDTQYF.

This clonotype was seen only a few times. The rearrangement uses TRBV12-3 or TRBV12-4 and TRBJ2-4; D remains unclear. The V end was cut by 6 bases, the J end by 7 bases, with 16 bases between. There are 14 residues in the CDR3. The CDR3: CASRTDQESNIQYF. Here the CDR3 DNA reads TGTGCCAGCAGGACCGACCAGGAATCGAACATTCAGTACTTC.

This clonotype was observed at least ten times. This chain joins TRBV20-1 and TRBJ2-1; 10 nucleotides line up with TRBD2. Germline V lookup: CDR1 DFQATT, CDR2 SNEGSKA (reference sequence). The V gene end was trimmed by 6 bases and the J gene end by 5 bases; junction bases not matched to a gene: 7. The CDR3 is made up of 14 amino acids. CDR3 in amino acids: CSARAGGRNNEQFF. DNA for the CDR3: TGCAGTGCCCGAGCGGGGGGGAGAAACAATGAGCAGTTCTTC.

At least ten counts were recorded for this clonotype. The chain is built from TRBV7-3 and TRBJ2-1; D is undetermined. Trimming cost V 5 bases and J 7 bases, with 12 bases left between them. CDR3 length equals 13 residues. Germline-derived CDR1 and CDR2 are SGHTA and FQGTGA. This chain's CDR3 is CASSDPLRNEQFF. CDR3 DNA: TGTGCCAGCAGCGACCCCTTGAGAAATGAGCAGTTCTTC.

V usage is TRBV28 and J usage is TRBJ2-1; D is unresolved. V was shortened by 5 bases and J by 5 bases, with 16 bases between the two germline ends. The length of the CDR3 is 15 residues. Per germline, CDR1 MDHEN and CDR2 SYDVKM. The CDR3 sequence: CASSLLRKAHNEQFF. The CDR3 DNA is TGTGCCAGCAGTCTATTACGGAAGGCCCACAATGAGCAGTTCTTC.

This clonotype showed up many times. J is TRBJ1-6 and V is TRBV4-2, with D unclear. This CDR3 is built from 18 residues. The V gene's germline CDR1 is LGHNA and CDR2 YNFKEQ. V gave up 4 bases and J gave up 0 bases, with 16 bases separating them. The CDR3 loop is CASSRVVLASSYNSPLHF. The CDR3 coding sequence is TGTGCCAGCAGCCGGGTCGTTTTGGCGAGCTCCTATAATTCACCCCTCCACTTT.

This clonotype was found a few times. The rearrangement links TRBV7-7 to TRBJ2-7, with D unclear. CDR3 size: 15 residues. V dropped 4 bases and J dropped 0 bases, with 13 bases sitting between them. Germline-derived CDR1 and CDR2 are SSHAT and FNYEAQ (reference sequence). In nucleotides, the CDR3 is TGTGCCAGCAGCTCCTCGTGCCCCAGCTCCTACGAGCAGTACTTC. Its translation is CASSSSCPSSYEQYF.

In this sample, this clonotype turned up many times. The chain is built from TRBV30 and TRBJ2-1; D is unresolved. Germline V gives CDR1 GTSNPN, CDR2 SVGIG (reference sequence). This CDR3 contains 13 residues. Trimming cost V 1 base and J 6 bases, with 10 bases left between them. CDR3 region: CAWSAAGFNEQFF. The CDR3 DNA follows: TGTGCCTGGAGTGCAGCCGGGTTCAATGAGCAGTTCTTC.

The V call is TRBV13, the J call TRBJ2-7; D gene uncertain. The CDR3 loop spans 12 amino acids. Trimming left V 5 bases short and J 4 bases short, with 9 bases between. CDR1 and CDR2 from the germline V gene are PRHDT and FYEKMQ (reference sequence). CDR3 nucleotide sequence: TGTGCCAGCAGCAAGGTTAGATACGAGCAGTACTTC. It yields the protein CASSKVRYEQYF.

This chain uses TRBV5-1 with TRBJ1-1; no clear D gene. Germline CDR1 and CDR2: SGHRS and YFSETQ. The CDR3 runs 14 residues. The V gene lost 0 bases and the J gene lost 0 bases, with 6 bases spanning the gap. The CDR3 loop reads CASSLVSLNTEAFF. The DNA for the CDR3 is TGCGCCAGCAGCTTGGTTAGTTTGAACACTGAAGCTTTCTTT.

This clonotype was detected many times. V and J are TRBV5-6 and TRBJ2-1, with D possibly being TRBD2 (5 bases). This CDR3 is built from 16 residues. Trimming took 4 bases from V and 0 from J, leaving 14 bases between them. Germline-derived CDR1 and CDR2 are SGHDT and YYEEEE. CDR3 coding DNA: TGTGCCAGCAGCAGAGCCGGGAAATTCTCCTACAATGAGCAGTTCTTC. Its protein is CASSRAGKFSYNEQFF.

In its sample, this clonotype was seen many times. The chain employs TRBV20-1 and TRBJ1-3; no definite D call. The V gene's germline CDR1 is DFQATT and CDR2 SNEGSKA (reference sequence). The length of the CDR3 is 13 residues. V was pared by 3 bases and J by 0 bases, with 6 bases between. The CDR3 sequence is CSASSVSGNTIYF. CDR3 DNA sequence: TGCAGTGCTAGTTCAGTCTCTGGAAACACCATATATTTT.

This clonotype was found many times. The rearrangement joins TRBV25-1 to TRBJ2-7, with D tentatively TRBD1 or TRBD2 (5 bases each). Trimming took off 7 bases at V and 1 base at J, with 11 bases between the two ends. The CDR3 spans 13 residues. Looked up from germline, CDR1 is MGHDK and CDR2 is SYGVNS. Here the CDR3 reads CASKRGSSYEQYF. CDR3 coding DNA: TGTGCCAGCAAGAGGGGCAGTTCCTACGAGCAGTACTTC.

This clonotype was observed many times. The chain uses TRBV7-8 and TRBJ2-3; D call uncertain. The CDR3 runs 15 residues. The germline V gene encodes CDR1 SGHVS and CDR2 FQNEAQ. V lost 5 bases, J lost 1 base, and 13 bases lay in between. The CDR3 DNA reads TGTGCCAGCAGCGTATTGCGTGGCGGCACAGATACGCAGTATTTT. This translates into CASSVLRGGTDTQYF.

V gene TRBV7-6 combines with J gene TRBJ2-7; D gene ambiguous. Trimming took 3 bases from V and 5 from J, leaving 11 bases between them. From germline, CDR1 is SGHVS and CDR2 FNYEAQ. The CDR3 extends over 13 amino acids. The CDR3 coding sequence is TGTGCCAGCAGCTTCGGAGCTAGGAACGAGCAGTACTTC. Amino acids: CASSFGARNEQYF.

The sample holds many counts of this clonotype. V gene TRBV12-3 or TRBV12-4 combines with J gene TRBJ2-7; D unclear. The CDR3 has 12 amino acids. Deletions cut 3 bases from V and 4 bases from J, with 7 bases between. This chain's CDR3 is CASSLGEYEQYF. The CDR3 nucleotides read TGTGCCAGCAGTTTGGGCGAGTACGAGCAGTACTTC.

This clonotype was seen more than once but under ten times. The CDR3 DNA follows: TGTGCCAGCAGTATCCGGGGAGCACTTGCCTATGGCTACACCTTC. Translating gives CASSIRGALAYGYTF. The chain combines TRBV6-5 with TRBJ1-2; no clear D. The V end lost 5 bases, the J end lost 4 bases, and 17 bases lay between the germline ends. This CDR3 spans 15 amino acids. The germline CDR1 and CDR2 sequences are MNHEY and SVGAGI.

This clonotype was counted at least ten times. This chain uses TRBV5-1 with TRBJ1-6; D is possibly TRBD1 (6 bases). This CDR3 is built from 16 residues. Trimming stripped 7 bases from V and 6 bases from J, with 20 bases between. Germline CDR1 reads SGHRS; CDR2 reads YFSETQ. In nucleotides, the CDR3 is TGCGCCAGCGGATTGGACAGCGGGGGACGTAATTCACCCCTCCACTTT. This codes for CASGLDSGGRNSPLHF. The complete variable domain, with remaining parts taken from reference TRBV5-1 and TRBJ1-6, reads KAGVTQTPRYLIKTRGQQVTLSCSPISGHRSVSWYQQTPGQGLQFLFEYFSETQRNKGNFPGRFSGRQFSNSRSEMNVSTLELGDSALYLCASGLDSGGRNSPLHFGNGTRLTVT.

This clonotype was picked up many times. The chain is built from TRBV29-1 and TRBJ1-3, with 7 positions matching TRBD1. This CDR3 has 12 amino acids. Per the germline V gene, CDR1 is SQVTM and CDR2 is ANQGSEA. V lost 3 bases and J lost 5; bases outside the gene matches: 1. In nucleotides, the CDR3 is TGCAGCGTTGACAGGGGGAGAAACACCATATATTTT. Amino acid sequence: CSVDRGRNTIYF.

This clonotype has a count of ten or more. V is TRBV20-1 and J is TRBJ2-3, with 7 bases aligning to TRBD2. CDR3 length: 13 residues. CDR1 and CDR2 (germline): DFQATT, SNEGSKA (reference sequence). The J segment lost 3 bases and the V segment lost 6 bases, leaving 6 bases of the junction unmatched. CDR3 loop: CSASSGGTDTQYF. The CDR3 DNA follows: TGCAGTGCCTCTAGCGGCGGGACAGATACGCAGTATTTT.

V and J are TRBV5-6 and TRBJ2-1; D uncertain. The CDR3 has 16 residues. The germline gives CDR1 SGHDT, CDR2 YYEEEE. The germline V and J ends were trimmed by 4 bases and 4 bases, with 18 bases remaining between them. Here the CDR3 DNA reads TGTGCCAGCAGCCCAACCCGGTCGGTACCTTACAATGAGCAGTTCTTC. Translating gives CASSPTRSVPYNEQFF. The variable domain in full, completed from reference TRBV5-6 and TRBJ2-1, reads DAGVTQSPTHLIKTRGQQVTLRCSPKSGHDTVSWYQQALGQGPQFIFQYYEEEERQRGNFPDRFSGHQFPNYSSELNVNALLLGDSALYLCASSPTRSVPYNEQFFGPGTRLTVL.

This clonotype was detected ten times or more. The rearrangement uses TRBV12-3 or TRBV12-4 and TRBJ2-1; 11 bases match TRBD2. The CDR3 runs to 15 residues. V lost 5 bases and J lost 9; bases outside the gene matches: 9. Here the CDR3 DNA reads TGTGCCAGCAGTACTAGCGGGAGCCCTGGGAGTGAGCAGTTCTTC. This translates into CASSTSGSPGSEQFF.

V usage is TRBV11-2 and J usage is TRBJ2-5, with 7 nucleotides matching TRBD1. CDR1 SGHAT and CDR2 FQNNGV come from the germline V gene. V dropped 5 bases and J dropped 4; count of bases not matched to a gene: 13. CDR3 size: 16 residues. This chain's CDR3 is CASSIFTGVKGETQYF. The CDR3 nucleotides read TGTGCCAGCAGCATTTTTACAGGGGTGAAGGGAGAGACCCAGTACTTC.

The chain uses TRBV27 and TRBJ2-7; 10 bases align to TRBD1. The CDR3 has 18 amino acids. Per germline, CDR1 MNHEY and CDR2 SMNVEV (reference sequence). J lost 3 bases, V lost 3 bases, and 14 bases had no gene match. Here the CDR3 DNA reads TGTGCCAGCAGTTTGCGGGACAGGGGCTTAGGAGTTGTCTACGAGCAGTACTTC. Translation gives CASSLRDRGLGVVYEQYF.

This clonotype was seen ten or more times. V gene TRBV25-1 combines with J gene TRBJ2-6; D may be TRBD1 (6 bases). The CDR3 length is 17 residues. Germline values: CDR1 MGHDK, CDR2 SYGVNS. Trimming took off 8 bases at V and 0 bases at J, with 17 bases between the two ends. The chain's CDR3 is CASQTGRPSSGANVLTF. In DNA form, the CDR3 reads TGTGCCAGCCAAACAGGGAGACCTTCCTCTGGGGCCAACGTCCTGACTTTC.

This clonotype was counted many times. The rearrangement joins TRBV7-2 to TRBJ2-2; tentatively, D is TRBD2 (5 bases). V lost 11 bases and J 6 bases, leaving 22 bases between the germline ends. Germline CDR1 and CDR2: SGHTA and FQGNSA. The CDR3 covers 15 residues. CDR3 sequence reads: CAWKPGYVTPGELFF. DNA for the CDR3: TGTGCCTGGAAGCCGGGATACGTCACCCCCGGGGAGCTGTTTTTT. Supplemented by reference TRBV7-2 and TRBJ2-2, the full variable domain reads GAGVSQSPSNKVTEKGKDVELRCDPISGHTALYWYRQSLGQGLEFLIYFQGNSAPDKSGLPSDRFSAERTGGSVSTLTIQRTQQEDSAVYLCAWKPGYVTPGELFFGEGSRLTVL.

The sample holds many counts of this clonotype. The gene calls are TRBV27 and TRBJ1-6, with 8 nucleotides matching TRBD1. This CDR3 spans 14 amino acids. The germline V gene has CDR1 MNHEY and CDR2 SMNVEV (reference sequence). V was pared by 4 bases and J by 5 bases, with 1 base of the junction left unmatched. CDR3 loop: CASSWGQDNSPLHF. CDR3 sequence (DNA): TGTGCCAGCAGTTGGGGACAGGATAATTCACCCCTCCACTTT.

This clonotype was recorded at least ten times. The gene calls are TRBV7-2 and TRBJ2-7; a weak D match, TRBD2 (6 bases). V lost 5 bases to trimming and J lost 6 bases, with 17 bases between them. The CDR3 sequence is 14 residues long. Germline CDR1 and CDR2: SGHTA and FQGNSA. The CDR3 sequence: CASSRTNSGGEQYF. The CDR3 DNA sequence: TGTGCCAGCAGCCGGACTAACTCTGGAGGCGAGCAGTACTTC. Complete variable domain (other parts from reference TRBV7-2 and TRBJ2-7): GAGVSQSPSNKVTEKGKDVELRCDPISGHTALYWYRQSLGQGLEFLIYFQGNSAPDKSGLPSDRFSAERTGGSVSTLTIQRTQQEDSAVYLCASSRTNSGGEQYFGPGTRLTVT.

At least ten counts were recorded for this clonotype. The J gene is TRBJ2-1, the V gene TRBV11-2; 7 nucleotides align to TRBD2. J was trimmed by 16 bases and V by 4 bases; bases with no gene match: 16. From germline, CDR1 is SGHAT and CDR2 FQNNGV. This CDR3 contains 14 residues. The CDR3 spells CASSSTAAGARPFF. The CDR3 DNA reads TGTGCCAGCAGCTCTACCGCGGCGGGAGCGAGGCCTTTCTTC. Based on the CDR3 plus reference TRBV11-2 and TRBJ2-1, the full variable domain is EAGVAQSPRYKIIEKRQSVAFWCNPISGHATLYWYQQILGQGPKLLIQFQNNGVVDDSQLPKDRFSAERLKGVDSTLKIQPAKLEDSAVYLCASSSTAAGARPFFGPGTRLTVL.

The chain joins TRBV20-1 to TRBJ2-5; TRBD2 aligns across 11 bases. The length of the CDR3 is 17 residues. Germline CDR1 and CDR2: DFQATT and SNEGSKA (reference sequence). In DNA form, the CDR3 reads TGCAGCGCCGCCGGGACTAGCGGAATGTTGGAGGGAGAGACCCAGTACTTC. Translation: CSAAGTSGMLEGETQYF.